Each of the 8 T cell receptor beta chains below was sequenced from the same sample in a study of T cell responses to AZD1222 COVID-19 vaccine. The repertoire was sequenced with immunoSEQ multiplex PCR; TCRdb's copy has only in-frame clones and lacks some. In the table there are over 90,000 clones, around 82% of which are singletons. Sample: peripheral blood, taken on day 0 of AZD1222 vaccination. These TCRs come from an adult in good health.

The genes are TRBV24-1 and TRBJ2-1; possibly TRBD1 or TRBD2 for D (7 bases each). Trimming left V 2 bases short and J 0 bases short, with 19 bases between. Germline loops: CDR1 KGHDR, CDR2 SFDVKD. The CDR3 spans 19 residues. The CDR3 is CATSDSGLTGDSSYNEQFF. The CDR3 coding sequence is TGTGCCACCAGTGATTCGGGACTAACAGGGGATAGCTCCTACAATGAGCAGTTCTTC.

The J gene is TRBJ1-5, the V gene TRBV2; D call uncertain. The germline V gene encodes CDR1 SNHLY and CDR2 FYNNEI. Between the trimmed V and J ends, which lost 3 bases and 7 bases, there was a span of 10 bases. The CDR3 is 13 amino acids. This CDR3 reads CASSEWGEQPQHF. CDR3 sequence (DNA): TGTGCCAGCAGTGAGTGGGGTGAACAGCCCCAGCATTTT.

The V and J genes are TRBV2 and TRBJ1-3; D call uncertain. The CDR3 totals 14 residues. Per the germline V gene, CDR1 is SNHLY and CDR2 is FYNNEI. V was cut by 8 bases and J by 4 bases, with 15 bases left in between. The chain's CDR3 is CASEPFDLGNTIYF. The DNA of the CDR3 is TGTGCCAGCGAGCCGTTCGACTTAGGAAACACCATATATTTT.

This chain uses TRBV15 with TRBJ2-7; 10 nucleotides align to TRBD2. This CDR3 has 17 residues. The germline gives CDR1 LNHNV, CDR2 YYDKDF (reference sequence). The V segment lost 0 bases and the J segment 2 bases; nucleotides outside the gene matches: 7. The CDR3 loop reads CATSRDQASGGPYEQYV. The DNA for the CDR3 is TGTGCCACCAGCAGAGATCAAGCTAGCGGGGGACCCTACGAGCAGTACGTC.

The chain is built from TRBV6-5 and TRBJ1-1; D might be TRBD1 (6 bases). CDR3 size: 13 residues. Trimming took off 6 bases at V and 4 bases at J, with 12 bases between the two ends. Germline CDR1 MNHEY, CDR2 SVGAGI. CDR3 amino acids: CASRGTGATEAFF. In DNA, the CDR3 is TGTGCCAGCAGGGGAACGGGGGCCACTGAAGCTTTCTTT.

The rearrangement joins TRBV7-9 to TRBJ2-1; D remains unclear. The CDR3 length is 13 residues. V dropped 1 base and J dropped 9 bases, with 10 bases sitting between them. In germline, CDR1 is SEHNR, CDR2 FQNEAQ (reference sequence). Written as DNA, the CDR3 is TGTGCCAGCAGCTTAGTAGGTGAGGCTGAGCAGTTCTTC. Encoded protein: CASSLVGEAEQFF.

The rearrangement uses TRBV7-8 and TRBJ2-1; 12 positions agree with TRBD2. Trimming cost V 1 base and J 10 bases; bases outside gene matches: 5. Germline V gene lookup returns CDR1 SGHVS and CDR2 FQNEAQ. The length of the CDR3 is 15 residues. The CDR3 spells CASSLGASGGGEQFF. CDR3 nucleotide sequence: TGTGCCAGCAGCTTAGGAGCTAGCGGGGGGGGCGAGCAGTTCTTC. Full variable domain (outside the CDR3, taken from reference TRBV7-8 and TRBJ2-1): GAGVSQSPRYKVAKRGQDVALRCDPISGHVSLFWYQQALGQGPEFLTYFQNEAQLDKSGLPSDRFFAERPEGSVSTLKIQRTQQEDSAVYLCASSLGASGGGEQFFGPGTRLTVL.

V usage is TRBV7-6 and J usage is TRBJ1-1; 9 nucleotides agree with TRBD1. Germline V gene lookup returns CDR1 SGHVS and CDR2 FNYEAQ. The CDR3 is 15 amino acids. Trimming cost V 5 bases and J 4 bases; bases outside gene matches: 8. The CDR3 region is CASSPTGTGLTEAFF. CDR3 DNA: TGTGCCAGCAGCCCAACCGGGACAGGGCTCACTGAAGCTTTCTTT.